This T cell receptor beta chain was found in a study of CD4 T cells in relation to SARS-CoV-2 and coronaviruses. V trimming: 4 bases; J trimming: 5 bases; junction bases outside the gene matches: 4. CDR3 length: 14 amino acids. Germline CDR1 WNHNN, CDR2 SYGVQD (reference sequence). As regards this clone: The antigen is not known.

The unexposed donors gave CD4+ T cells in about 2011-2019, prior to COVID-19. Isolation of CD4+ T cells took place after approximately 11 days in culture. As cell numbers allowed, unexposed-donor CD4+ T cells faced SARS-CoV-2 S/N and four cold-coronavirus spikes. Approximately 1.9 million PBMCs per well were cultured with approximately 10 IU/ml IL-2. Half the medium was replaced with IL-2 medium on days 3 and 7. The table came from immunoSEQ multiplex PCR; TCRdb's copy has only in-frame clones and leaves some out. This sample has about 21,000 clones, with roughly 79% found just once. The source material was CD4+ T cells from PBMCs, cultured in vitro. This clonotype was sampled from a human donor in good health. The chain couples TRBV10-1 to TRBJ1-5; TRBD1 matches at 8 bases. The CDR3 DNA reads as TGCGCCAGCAGTGGACAGGGGAAGGATCAGCCCCAGCATTTT. The encoded protein is CASSGQGKDQPQHF.